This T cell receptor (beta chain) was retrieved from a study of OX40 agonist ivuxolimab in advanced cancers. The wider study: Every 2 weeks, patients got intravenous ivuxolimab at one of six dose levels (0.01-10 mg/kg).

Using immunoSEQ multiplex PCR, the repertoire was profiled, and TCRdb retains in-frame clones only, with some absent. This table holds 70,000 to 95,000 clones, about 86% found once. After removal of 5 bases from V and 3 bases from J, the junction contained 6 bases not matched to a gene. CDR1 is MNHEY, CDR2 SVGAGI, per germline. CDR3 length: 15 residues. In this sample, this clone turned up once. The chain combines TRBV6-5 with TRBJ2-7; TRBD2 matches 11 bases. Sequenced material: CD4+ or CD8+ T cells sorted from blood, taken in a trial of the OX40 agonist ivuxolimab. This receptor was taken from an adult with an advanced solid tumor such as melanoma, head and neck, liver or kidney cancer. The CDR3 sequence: CASSKPGLAVYEQYF. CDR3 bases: TGTGCCAGCAGTAAACCGGGACTAGCGGTCTACGAGCAGTACTTC.